The next 25 T cell receptor beta chains were all read from a single sample in a study of OX40 agonist ivuxolimab in advanced cancers. Data came from immunoSEQ multiplex PCR; TCRdb stores just in-frame clones and leaves some out. The sample has more than 75,000 clones; around 80% are singletons. The specimen comprised CD4+ or CD8+ T cells sorted from blood, sampled in a trial of the OX40 agonist ivuxolimab. The origin of the receptors is an adult with an advanced solid tumor such as melanoma, head and neck, liver or kidney cancer.

This clone was picked up one time. The chain links TRBV11-2 to TRBJ1-1; D might be TRBD1 (6 bases). V was clipped by 5 bases and J by 9 bases, with 19 bases between them. CDR1 and CDR2 from the germline V gene are SGHAT and FQNNGV. The CDR3 length is 14 residues. CDR3 loop: CASSLEGGGAKAFF. The CDR3 DNA is TGTGCCAGCAGCCTTGAGGGCGGGGGGGCTAAAGCTTTCTTT.

This chain links TRBV5-1 with TRBJ2-5; D tentatively reads TRBD1 or TRBD2 (6 bases each). CDR1 and CDR2 (germline): SGHRS, YFSETQ. V lost 4 bases and J 2 bases, leaving 12 bases between the germline ends. CDR3 length equals 14 residues. CDR3 region: CASSGGQGQETQYF. The DNA of the CDR3 is TGCGCCAGCAGCGGGGGGCAGGGGCAAGAGACCCAGTACTTC.

J is TRBJ1-3 and V is TRBV25-1; no definite D call. CDR1 and CDR2 (germline): MGHDK, SYGVNS. This CDR3 contains 15 residues. Trimming removed 3 bases at V and 3 bases at J, with 12 bases between. CDR3 bases: TGTGCCAGCAGTGAGGAGGCAGGTCGTGGAAACACCATATATTTT. It translates to CASSEEAGRGNTIYF. Variable domain in full (rest from reference TRBV25-1 and TRBJ1-3): EADIYQTPRYLVIGTGKKITLECSQTMGHDKMYWYQQDPGMELHLIHYSYGVNSTEKGDLSSESTVSRIRTEHFPLTLESARPSHTSQYLCASSEEAGRGNTIYFGEGSWLTVV.

The V gene is TRBV5-1, the J gene TRBJ2-7; possibly TRBD2 for D (5 bases). The CDR3 has 14 residues. CDR1 is SGHRS, CDR2 YFSETQ, per germline. V lost 0 bases and J lost 6, with 13 bases in between. CDR3 residues: CASSLGTDSSEQYF. The CDR3 region has the DNA TGCGCCAGCAGCTTGGGGACGGACTCTAGCGAGCAGTACTTC.

This clone was seen a single time. The rearrangement links TRBV19 to TRBJ2-7, with D tentatively TRBD1 (6 bases). Looked up from germline, CDR1 is LNHDA and CDR2 is SQIVND (reference sequence). The CDR3 totals 16 residues. V was cut by 1 base and J by 6 bases, with 19 bases left in between. The CDR3 DNA follows: TGTGCCAGTAGTATAGCTCTGAGGTTGGCAGGGGCCGAGCAGTACGTC. Translating gives CASSIALRLAGAEQYV.

The CDR3 reads CASNSNFGYTF. The CDR3 region has the DNA TGTGCCAGCAACAGTAATTTTGGCTACACCTTC. The V call is TRBV9, the J call TRBJ1-2, with D uncertain. Germline V lookup: CDR1 SGDLS, CDR2 YYNGEE. V was clipped by 6 bases and J by 7 bases, with 10 bases between them. The CDR3 spans 11 residues.

The chain uses TRBV7-9 and TRBJ1-4, with no clear D. V lost 2 bases, J lost 3 bases, and 10 bases lay in between. The CDR3 loop spans 15 amino acids. Germline-derived CDR1 and CDR2 are SEHNR and FQNEAQ (reference sequence). CDR3 DNA sequence: TGTGCCAGCAGCTTATCACAGCGAGCTAATGAAAAACTGTTTTTT. Translating it yields CASSLSQRANEKLFF.

This chain uses TRBV28 with TRBJ1-4, with TRBD1 as a possible D gene (5 bases). The V end was cut by 5 bases, the J end by 5 bases, with 12 bases between. Germline V gene sequence: CDR1 MDHEN, CDR2 SYDVKM. The CDR3 extends over 14 amino acids. This CDR3 reads CASSGMAGNEKLFF. DNA for the CDR3: TGTGCCAGCAGTGGTATGGCAGGGAATGAAAAACTGTTTTTT.

The J gene is TRBJ2-7, the V gene TRBV30; D may be TRBD2 (7 bases). From germline, CDR1 is GTSNPN and CDR2 SVGIG (reference sequence). Trimming took 8 bases from V and 6 from J, leaving 14 bases between them. The CDR3 covers 11 residues. The CDR3 DNA reads as TGTGCCGGGGGGGGGCCACCCGAGCAGTACGTC. Encoded protein: CAGGGPPEQYV.

The rearrangement links TRBV5-1 to TRBJ2-2; unclear D gene. Per germline, CDR1 SGHRS and CDR2 YFSETQ. This CDR3 has 15 residues. V shed 0 bases and J shed 1 base, with 7 bases lying between them. The CDR3 nucleotides are TGCGCCAGCAGCTTGGTACACTGGAACACCGGGGAGCTGTTTTTT. Protein sequence: CASSLVHWNTGELFF. Full variable domain (remainder filled in from reference TRBV5-1 and TRBJ2-2): KAGVTQTPRYLIKTRGQQVTLSCSPISGHRSVSWYQQTPGQGLQFLFEYFSETQRNKGNFPGRFSGRQFSNSRSEMNVSTLELGDSALYLCASSLVHWNTGELFFGEGSRLTVL.

The chain couples TRBV10-3 to TRBJ2-2, with a tentative D call TRBD2 (6 bases). Looked up from germline, CDR1 is ENHRY and CDR2 is SYGVKD. The CDR3 covers 14 residues. Trimming removed 4 bases at V and 5 bases at J, with 11 bases between. In nucleotides, the CDR3 is TGTGCCATCAGTGGGGGGGTAGAAACCGGGGAGCTGTTTTTT. It translates to CAISGGVETGELFF.

The chain uses TRBV6-1 and TRBJ2-6, with D possibly being TRBD2 (5 bases). Germline CDR1 is MNHNS and CDR2 is SASEGT. Between the trimmed V and J ends, which lost 6 bases and 12 bases, there was a span of 15 bases. This CDR3 is built from 13 residues. As DNA, the CDR3 is TGTGCCAGCAGGGCCCCCGGGGTTGCCGTCCTGACTTTC. Translating it yields CASRAPGVAVLTF.

This chain connects TRBV5-6 to TRBJ1-6; no definite D call. Trimming cost V 2 bases and J 1 base, with 10 bases left between them. CDR3 length equals 16 residues. The germline V gene encodes CDR1 SGHDT and CDR2 YYEEEE. The CDR3 DNA reads TGTGCCAGCAGCTTAGAACGGCCTTCCTATAATTCACCCCTCCACTTT. Its translation: CASSLERPSYNSPLHF.

Regarding this clone: Other nucleotide sequences in the sample specify the same CDR3. The chain employs TRBV28 and TRBJ2-2, with no clear D. The CDR3 contains 12 residues. Germline-derived CDR1 and CDR2 are MDHEN and SYDVKM. Trimming stripped 5 bases from V and 6 bases from J, with 7 bases between. In DNA form, the CDR3 reads TGTGCCAGCAGTCTGCCCCCCGGGGAGCTGTTTTTT. This sequence encodes CASSLPPGELFF. Complete variable domain (other parts from reference TRBV28 and TRBJ2-2): DVKVTQSSRYLVKRTGEKVFLECVQDMDHENMFWYRQDPGLGLRLIYFSYDVKMKEKGDIPEGYSVSREKKERFSLILESASTNQTSMYLCASSLPPGELFFGEGSRLTVL.

This rearrangement joins TRBV7-8 to TRBJ1-2; no reliable D call. CDR3 length: 14 amino acids. Germline-derived CDR1 and CDR2 are SGHVS and FQNEAQ. V shed 1 base and J shed 2 bases, with 8 bases lying between them. DNA for the CDR3: TGTGCCAGCAGCTTAGAAGTCAGAAACTATGGCTACACCTTC. It encodes CASSLEVRNYGYTF.

This clone has just a few counts. V and J are TRBV2 and TRBJ2-1; D remains unclear. Germline CDR1 SNHLY, CDR2 FYNNEI. The CDR3 runs 13 residues. V dropped 1 base and J dropped 3 bases, with 4 bases sitting between them. CDR3 coding DNA: TGTGCCAGCAGTGAAGACAGCTACAATGAGCAGTTCTTC. It specifies CASSEDSYNEQFF.

The chain carries TRBV19 and TRBJ1-2; D gene unclear. With 3 bases removed from V and 2 bases from J, the gap between germline ends came to 1 base. The CDR3 totals 11 residues. Germline V gene data show CDR1 as LNHDA and CDR2 as SQIVND (reference sequence). CDR3 region: CASSINYGYTF. CDR3 coding DNA: TGTGCCAGTAGTATCAACTATGGCTACACCTTC.

V is TRBV6-1 and J is TRBJ2-1; a weak D match, TRBD2 (5 bases). The germline V and J ends were trimmed by 5 bases and 3 bases, with 11 bases remaining between them. Germline loops: CDR1 MNHNS, CDR2 SASEGT. The CDR3 sequence is 14 residues long. CDR3 nucleotides: TGTGCCAGCAGTCCAAGGGAGAGCTACAATGAGCAGTTCTTC. It codes for CASSPRESYNEQFF.

The chain employs TRBV5-4 and TRBJ1-2; D unresolved. The CDR3 length is 14 residues. CDR1 and CDR2 from the germline V gene are SGHNT and YYREEE (reference sequence). Trimming took off 6 bases at V and 6 bases at J, with 18 bases between the two ends. CDR3 bases: TGTGCCAGCAACCCCGAGGGTAGAAGGGATGGCTACACCTTC. This codes for CASNPEGRRDGYTF.

This rearrangement joins TRBV5-4 to TRBJ2-5, with TRBD2 matching over 7 bases. The CDR3 totals 13 residues. The V gene end was trimmed by 7 bases and the J gene end by 4 bases; junction bases not matched to a gene: 7. CDR1 is SGHNT, CDR2 YYREEE, per germline (reference sequence). The CDR3, as DNA: TGTGCCAGCTCTCCCGCGGGAGTAGAGACCCAGTACTTC. Residues: CASSPAGVETQYF.

The chain is built from TRBV2 and TRBJ2-7; 7 nucleotides align to TRBD1. The junction had 9 bases not matched to a gene; V was cut back by 6 bases and J by 1 base. Per germline, CDR1 SNHLY and CDR2 FYNNEI. The CDR3 loop spans 15 amino acids. The CDR3 is CASSQGQTPSYEQYV. The CDR3 region has the DNA TGTGCCAGCAGCCAGGGACAGACACCGTCCTACGAGCAGTACGTC.

V usage is TRBV7-2 and J usage is TRBJ1-2, with D maybe TRBD1 (5 bases). Germline lookup yields CDR1 SGHTA and CDR2 FQGNSA. The CDR3 spans 13 residues. The V end lost 5 bases, the J end lost 6 bases, and 13 bases lay between the germline ends. In DNA, the CDR3 is TGTGCCAGCAGCGCGGGGGGACCCAATGGCTACACCTTC. Protein: CASSAGGPNGYTF.

This chain links TRBV6-5 with TRBJ1-1; no definite D call. This CDR3 contains 12 residues. Trimming removed 6 bases at V and 7 bases at J, with 12 bases between. The germline V gene has CDR1 MNHEY and CDR2 SVGAGI. The CDR3: CASRLNSVEAFF. DNA of the CDR3: TGTGCCAGCAGACTCAACTCGGTTGAAGCTTTCTTT.

V and J are TRBV7-9 and TRBJ2-5; 10 bases are a match to TRBD1. The J segment lost 5 bases and the V segment lost 3 bases, leaving 3 bases of the junction unmatched. Germline lookup yields CDR1 SEHNR and CDR2 FQNEAQ (reference sequence). This CDR3 is built from 14 residues. In nucleotides, the CDR3 is TGTGCCAGCAGCTTGGGACAGGGGTGGGAGACCCAGTACTTC. Amino acids: CASSLGQGWETQYF. Full variable domain (rest looked up from reference TRBV7-9 and TRBJ2-5): DTGVSQNPRHKITKRGQNVTFRCDPISEHNRLYWYRQTLGQGPEFLTYFQNEAQLEKSRLLSDRFSAERPKGSFSTLEIQRTEQGDSAMYLCASSLGQGWETQYFGPGTRLLVL.

The table lists this clone with a count of one. This chain uses TRBV4-1 with TRBJ2-3; 10 bases map to TRBD2. The germline V gene encodes CDR1 MGHRA and CDR2 YSYEKL. This CDR3 spans 17 amino acids. Trimming at V came to 0 bases and at J to 5 bases, leaving 8 bases not matched to a gene. In DNA, the CDR3 is TGCGCCAGCAGCCAAGATGCCCTAGCGGGGGAGGGAGATACGCAGTATTTT. Translating gives CASSQDALAGEGDTQYF.